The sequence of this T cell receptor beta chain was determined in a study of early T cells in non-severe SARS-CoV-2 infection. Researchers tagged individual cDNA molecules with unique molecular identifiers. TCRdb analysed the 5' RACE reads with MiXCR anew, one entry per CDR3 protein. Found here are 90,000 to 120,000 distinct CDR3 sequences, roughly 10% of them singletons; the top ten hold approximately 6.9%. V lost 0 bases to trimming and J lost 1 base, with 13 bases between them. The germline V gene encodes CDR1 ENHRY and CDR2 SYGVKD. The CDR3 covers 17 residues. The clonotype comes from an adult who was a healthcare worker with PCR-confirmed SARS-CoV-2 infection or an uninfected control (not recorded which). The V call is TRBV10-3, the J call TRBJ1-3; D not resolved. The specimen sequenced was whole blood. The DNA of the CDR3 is TGTGCCATCAGTGAGTCGAAGGGCGCGGGGTCTGGAAACACCATATATTTT. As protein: CAISESKGAGSGNTIYF.